This T cell receptor (beta chain) derives from a study of T cell repertoires in cytomegalovirus infection. Overall study results and limits: Predominance within the ex vivo response was attributable to HLA-C-restricted CMV-specific TCR beta clonotypes.

Unmatched junction bases numbered 2, after V lost 3 bases and J lost 0 bases. In germline, CDR1 is SEHNR, CDR2 FQNEAQ (reference sequence). The CDR3 totals 15 residues. This clonotype was detected ten times or more. Its antigen is currently unknown. TCRdb called the reads again in MiXCR, with one record for every CDR3 protein. Of some 320,000 distinct CDR3 sequences detected, over 7.5% appear once; the ten largest clones hold 3.5% to 4.5%. The source of this sequence is a human donor in good health (CMV status not recorded). Some clones in this sample may be carry-over from other donors' samples. The sequencing sample was made of PBMCs. The V call is TRBV7-9, the J call TRBJ2-7; TRBD1 matches at 10 bases. This CDR3 is CASSFGTGASYEQYF. The CDR3 nucleotides are TGTGCCAGCAGCTTTGGGACAGGGGCCTCCTACGAGCAGTACTTC.